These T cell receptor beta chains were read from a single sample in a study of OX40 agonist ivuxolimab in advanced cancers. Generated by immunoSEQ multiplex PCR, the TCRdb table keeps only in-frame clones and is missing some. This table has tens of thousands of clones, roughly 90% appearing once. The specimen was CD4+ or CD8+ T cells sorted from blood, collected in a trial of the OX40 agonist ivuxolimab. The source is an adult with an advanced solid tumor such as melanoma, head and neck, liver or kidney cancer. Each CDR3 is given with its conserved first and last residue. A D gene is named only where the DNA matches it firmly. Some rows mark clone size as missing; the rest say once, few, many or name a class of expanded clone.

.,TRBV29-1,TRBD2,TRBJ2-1,TGCAGCGTTGAGTCCGGGAGGGAAATGAATGGCGAGCAGTTCTTC,CSVESGREMNGEQFF
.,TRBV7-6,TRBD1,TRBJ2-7,TGTGCCAGCAGCTTAGCCGGGACAGGAGACTACGAGCAGTACTTC,CASSLAGTGDYEQYF
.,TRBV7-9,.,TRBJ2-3,TGTGCCAGCAGTCCTGGCGGGTCAGACACAGATACGCAGTATTTT,CASSPGGSDTDTQYF
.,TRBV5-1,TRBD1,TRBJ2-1,TGCGCCAGCAACCTTCTTCCTAGGGGGCGGCAACAGGTGGGTAATTACAATGAGCAGTTCTTC,CASNLLPRGRQQVGNYNEQFF
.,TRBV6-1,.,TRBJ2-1,TGTGCCAGCAGTGGCCGGGACCACAATGAGCAGTTCTTC,CASSGRDHNEQFF
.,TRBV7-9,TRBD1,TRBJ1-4,TGTGCCAGCAGCCCAAGGACAGGGAATGAAAAACTGTTTTTT,CASSPRTGNEKLFF
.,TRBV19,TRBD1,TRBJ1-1,TGTGCCAGTAGTAGGACAGGGAACACTGAAGCTTTCTTT,CASSRTGNTEAFF
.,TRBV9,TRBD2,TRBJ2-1,TGTGCCAGCAGCGTGGGGGGGACTCAACAGTTCTTC,CASSVGGTQQFF
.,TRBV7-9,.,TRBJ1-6,TGTGCCAGCAGCCCTTCCGACTCACCCCTCCACTTT,CASSPSDSPLHF
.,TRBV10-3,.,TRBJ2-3,TGTGCCATCAGTGAGTCGGCAGAGGGACTTAGCACAGATACGCAGTATTTT,CAISESAEGLSTDTQYF
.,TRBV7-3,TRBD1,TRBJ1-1,TGTGCGACCACAGGGGTGGTATCTGAAGCTTTCTTT,CATTGVVSEAFF
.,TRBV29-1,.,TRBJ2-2,TGCAGCGTCAGAGGCGAGGGGTTCTCCTATAACACCGGGGAGCTGTTTTTT,CSVRGEGFSYNTGELFF
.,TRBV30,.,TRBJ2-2,TGTGCCTGGAGTGACACGGGGACCGGGGAGCTGTTTTTT,CAWSDTGTGELFF
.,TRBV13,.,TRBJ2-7,TGTGCCAGCAGCTTAGGGAGCTCCTCCTACGAGCAGTACTTC,CASSLGSSSYEQYF
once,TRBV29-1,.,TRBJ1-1,TGCAGCGTTGATCCGAACACTGAAGCTTTCTTT,CSVDPNTEAFF
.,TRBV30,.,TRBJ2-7,TGTGCCTGGAGTAAGGGGGTTGAGCAGTACTTC,CAWSKGVEQYF
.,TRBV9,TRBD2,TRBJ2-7,TGTGCCAGCAGCGCCCGGACTAGCTACGAGCAGTACTTC,CASSARTSYEQYF
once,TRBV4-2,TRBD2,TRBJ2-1,TGTGCCAGCAGCCAAGAAGGTCGGGGACTAGCGGACAATGAGCAGTTCTTC,CASSQEGRGLADNEQFF
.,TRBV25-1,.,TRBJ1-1,TGTGCCAGCCTCGACCAGAACACTGAAGCTTTCTTT,CASLDQNTEAFF
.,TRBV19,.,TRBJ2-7,TGTGCCAGACGAGGGGGACTACTGTCCTACGAGCAGTACTTC,CARRGGLLSYEQYF
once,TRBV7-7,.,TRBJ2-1,TGTGCTAGCAGCTTGGGCCGCTCCTACAATGAGCAGTTCTTC,CASSLGRSYNEQFF
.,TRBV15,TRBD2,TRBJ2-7,TGTGCCACCAGCGCGGGAGAGGAAGTCTACGAGCAGTACTTC,CATSAGEEVYEQYF
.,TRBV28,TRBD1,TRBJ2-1,TGTGCCACCGTATACCTCTCCGGGACAGGATACAATGAGCAGTTCTTC,CATVYLSGTGYNEQFF
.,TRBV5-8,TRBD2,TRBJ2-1,TGTGCCAGCAGAAGTAGGGGAGGACTAGCGGGAGATAATGAGCAGTTCTTC,CASRSRGGLAGDNEQFF
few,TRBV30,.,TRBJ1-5,TGTGCCTGGAGTGTACACGGGTTGGAGCCCCAGCATTTT,CAWSVHGLEPQHF
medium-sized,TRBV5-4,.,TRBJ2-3,TGTGCCAGCAGCTTAATGGGGGAGCGAGATACGCAGTATTTT,CASSLMGERDTQYF
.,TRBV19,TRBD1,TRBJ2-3,TGTGCCAGTAGTACCATCTACCGGGACAGCCCTAGCACAGATACGCAGTATTTT,CASSTIYRDSPSTDTQYF
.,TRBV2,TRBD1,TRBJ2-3,TGTGCCAGCAGTGAAGGGAGACAGGGGGCGCGATTAGATACGCAGTATTTT,CASSEGRQGARLDTQYF
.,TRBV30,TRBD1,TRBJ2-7,TGTGCCTGGGAGCCCGGGACAGGGGTCCCCGAGCAGTACTTC,CAWEPGTGVPEQYF
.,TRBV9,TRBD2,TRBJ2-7,TGTGCCAGCAGCGTCTCCGGGACTAGCTTCTACGAGCAGTACTTC,CASSVSGTSFYEQYF
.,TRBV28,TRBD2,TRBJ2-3,TGTGCCAGCAGTTATGGACTAGCGGAGGCCACAGATACGCAGTATTTT,CASSYGLAEATDTQYF